This T cell receptor (beta chain) appears in the sequencing data of a study of metastatic and nonmetastatic thyroid tumors. About the study: A comparison of repertoires was made across blood and tumor or nodule tissue from malignant and benign thyroid patients.

MiXCR reprocessed the PCR reads for TCRdb. The sample has almost 5,500 clones, roughly 34% seen once; the top ten hold roughly 32%. Note on this clone: Its cognate antigen is unknown.

Overall study results and limits: TCR beta diversity was reportedly significantly higher in malignant thyroid tumors than benign nodules, in blood and tumor.

Patients were all untreated before their thyroid surgery. This CDR3 has 14 amino acids. Germline V gene sequence: CDR1 DFQATT, CDR2 SNEGSKA (reference sequence). With V trimmed by 6 bases and J by 6 bases, 9 bases remained unmatched. The sample comprised adjacent normal tissue. The clonotype was recovered from a female donor with papillary thyroid cancer or a benign thyroid nodule (not recorded which). Some clones in this sample may be carry-over from other donors' samples. The chain recombines TRBV20-1 with TRBJ1-5, with 9 bases that match TRBD1. DNA for the CDR3: TGCAGTGCCAAACAGGGGGCGGTTAGTCAGCCCCAGCATTTT. This codes for CSAKQGAVSQPQHF.